Shown below are 8 T cell receptor beta chains from a single sample sequenced in a study of T cells in Graves' hyperthyroidism and ophthalmopathy. Amplified regions were TCR beta CDR3 sequences from RNA transcripts. A first-round RT-PCR of the TCR CDR3 used the HTBI primer set. MiXCR, applied by TCRdb to the multiplex PCR reads, yields one record per CDR3 protein. The sample lists roughly 710,000 distinct CDR3 sequences, 30% to 40% occurring once. Sequenced material: blood. All receptors come from a woman between 35 and 50 years old with Graves' hyperthyroidism.

Ten or more counts support this clonotype. A junction end diverges from the germline sequence, so it may reflect a read error. The DNA for the CDR3 is TGTGCTAGCAGCCCCATTGAGGCCGGCCTCTACGAGCAGTACTTC. It codes for CASSPIEAGLYEQYF. The chain has TRBV7-7 and TRBJ2-7; D remains ambiguous. Germline V gene data show CDR1 as SSHAT and CDR2 as FNYEAQ (reference sequence). This CDR3 contains 15 residues.

On this clonotype: One end of the junction does not line up with germline, which may come from a read error. The chain has TRBV4-2 and TRBJ1-1, with D hard to call. The CDR3 runs 15 residues. From germline, CDR1 is LGHNA and CDR2 YNFKEQ. CDR3: CASSQVTAGNAEAFF. The CDR3 DNA follows: TGTGCCAGCAGCCAAGTAACCGCGGGGAACGCTGAAGCTTTCTTT.

The rearrangement joins TRBV18 to TRBJ1-2, with TRBD1 as a possible D gene (5 bases). In germline, CDR1 is KGHSH, CDR2 LQKENI. The CDR3 length is 14 residues. V was pared by 0 bases and J by 8 bases, with 13 bases between. For the CDR3, the DNA is TGTGCCAGCTCACCACCGGCGCAGGGCACCGGCTACACCTTC. Amino acids: CASSPPAQGTGYTF.

In its sample, this clonotype was seen many times. CDR3 DNA sequence: TGTGCCATCAGTGAGTCGAACGTCGGGGAGCTGTTTTTT. As protein: CAISESNVGELFF. The chain uses TRBV10-3 and TRBJ2-2; D not certain. Trimming took off 0 bases at V and 7 bases at J, with 6 bases between the two ends. CDR1 ENHRY and CDR2 SYGVKD come from the germline V gene. CDR3 length: 13 amino acids.

This chain links TRBV7-8 with TRBJ1-2, with D hard to call. The germline V gene encodes CDR1 SGHVS and CDR2 FQNEAQ. V lost 3 bases to trimming and J lost 3 bases, with 14 bases between them. This CDR3 is 15 amino acids long. The CDR3, as DNA: TGTGCCAGCAGCTTGGTGGCCTCTTTCGACTATGGCTACACCTTC. Residues: CASSLVASFDYGYTF.

There are many counts of this clonotype. The genes are TRBV29-1 and TRBJ1-2; D is uncertain. Germline V gene sequence: CDR1 SQVTM, CDR2 ANQGSEA. The CDR3 length is 11 residues. V shed 7 bases and J shed 6 bases, with 12 bases lying between them. The CDR3 region has the DNA TGCAGCGCCGTGAGGCGAAATGGCTACACCTTC. It specifies CSAVRRNGYTF.

This chain uses TRBV7-2 with TRBJ2-7; 10 positions agree with TRBD2. Trimming took 4 bases from V and 6 from J; bases not matched to a gene: 18. The CDR3 runs to 18 residues. From germline, CDR1 is SGHTA and CDR2 FQGNSA. The CDR3 DNA sequence: TGTGCCAGCAGCTCCCCCTCAGGACTAGCGGCTTGGGAGGGCGAGCAGTACTTC. Amino acid sequence: CASSSPSGLAAWEGEQYF.

To note about this clonotype: As the CDR3 is not closed by the conserved phenylalanine or tryptophan, this likely results from a read error. This chain uses TRBV4-2 with TRBJ1-1; the D gene is possibly TRBD1 (5 bases). This CDR3 is built from 13 residues. V gave up 9 bases and J gave up 0 bases, with 11 bases separating them. The germline V gene has CDR1 LGHNA and CDR2 YNFKEQ. CDR3 DNA sequence: TGTGCCAGTAAGGGACTTTTGAACACTGAAGCTTTCCTT. This codes for CASKGLLNTEAFL.